This entry features one T cell receptor (beta chain) sequence. Its antigen is currently not known. Base quality data are lacking; no much larger clone is found one base away. The immunoSEQ Assay, a bias-controlled multiplex PCR, was used to amplify TCRbeta CDR3 regions from genomic DNA. The original pipeline was this. The number of nucleated cells in each sample was estimated from the amplification of reference gene primers within the assay. Sequence reads were collapsed and filtered to measure the absolute abundance of every unique TCRbeta CDR3 rearrangement. For each sample, productive Simpson clonality was calculated by taking the square root of Simpson's diversity index across productive rearrangements. The immuneACCESS repertoire file appears here via TCRdb, limited to in-frame rearrangements. These files lack a portion of the clones; in checked studies, under half of the deficit traces to unresolved V genes, and the cause of the others is not known. The V and J calls and clone size were taken over from that table, and D and trimming were inferred from the DNA. The table for this sample lists 90,000 to 130,000 clones; approximately 85% of them were counted only once. Under 3% of the sample is taken by the ten largest.

According to the germline V gene, CDR1 reads MNHNS and CDR2 reads SASEGT. Trimming removed 3 bases from V and 1 base from J, leaving 15 bases between the germline ends. Measured from the cysteine to the phenylalanine, the CDR3 is 16 residues long. The DNA shown is the 48-base CDR3, in frame from base 1. This record comes from a study of blood T cell repertoires in COVID-19 (TCRdb year 2020). In terms of the full investigation: Samples covering the acute and convalescent phases of COVID-19 were provided by collaborators in the United States, Italy and Spain. The prospective study material was composed of cDNA or gDNA derived from T cells, B-cell-depleted T cells, or PBMCs. Deeply sampled blood TCRbeta repertoires from subjects exposed to, actively infected with, or recovered from COVID-19 were included in the dataset. The repertoires were made available in a free public database intended to serve as a resource for research on the immune response to SARS-CoV-2. The samples were drawn from two sources: the first 160 participants of the ongoing ImmuneRACE study, and approximately 1,300 subjects contributed by 6 global collaborators. Sample metadata almost always included a de-identified subject ID, COVID-19 status, age in years and sex. Where available, HLA class I and class II types were taken from metadata supplied by the sample provider and were not determined by assay-based typing. Overall study results and their limits: The amount of clinical and demographic metadata varied by source and participant and was provided uncurated.

Whole blood was collected in K2EDTA tubes by collaborating institutions according to the institutions' own protocols. For TCRbeta analysis, collaborators shipped samples as frozen whole blood, isolated PBMCs, or DNA extracted from either of those sample types. This TCR was sampled from a human donor in a cohort sampled during active COVID-19. The sequenced material came from peripheral blood. The sequence links TRBV6-1 to TRBJ1-1; the D gene is possibly TRBD1, with 6 bases matching. CDR3 protein: CASSEGASLWNTEAFF. The nucleotide sequence reads as follows: TGTGCCAGCAGTGAGGGGGCTTCCTTGTGGAACACTGAAGCTTTCTTT.